The 30 T cell receptor beta chains reported below all come from one sample, sequenced in a study of T cell responses to AZD1222 COVID-19 vaccine. Sequencing was performed with immunoSEQ multiplex PCR; in TCRdb, only in-frame clones are kept and a portion is missing. The sample has fewer than 90,000 clones, around 89% seen once. The source was peripheral blood, collected 28 days after the second AZD1222 dose. These TCRs come from an adult who received the AZD1222 COVID-19 vaccine.

This clone appeared a few times. The chain has TRBV29-1 and TRBJ2-7; tentatively, D is TRBD2 (5 bases). V lost 7 bases to trimming and J lost 4 bases, with 11 bases between them. The germline gives CDR1 SQVTM, CDR2 ANQGSEA. This CDR3 has 11 amino acids. DNA of the CDR3: TGCAGCGCCCGGGGAGAATACGAGCAGTACTTC. It yields the protein CSARGEYEQYF.

V usage is TRBV6-2 or TRBV6-3 and J usage is TRBJ2-7, with TRBD2 matching over 8 bases. Germline V lookup: CDR1 MNHEY, CDR2 SVGEGT. With 0 bases clipped from V and 9 bases from J, the junction kept 4 bases outside the gene matches. This CDR3 contains 13 residues. CDR3 coding DNA: TGTGCCAGCAGTTACTCGGGACTAGACGCGCAGTACTTC. Translation gives CASSYSGLDAQYF.

V usage is TRBV2 and J usage is TRBJ1-5; D is uncertain. Trimming shortened V by 1 base and J by 4 bases, and 14 bases separated the two germline ends. This CDR3 has 16 residues. The germline V gene encodes CDR1 SNHLY and CDR2 FYNNEI. CDR3 region: CASSEGEGMRNQPQHF. The CDR3 coding sequence is TGTGCCAGCAGTGAAGGGGAGGGTATGAGGAATCAGCCCCAGCATTTT.

Details on this clone: A read error may account for a junction end that differs from germline. The chain couples TRBV20-1 to TRBJ2-1, with a weak D call TRBD2 (6 bases). There are 10 residues in the CDR3. CDR1 is DFQATT, CDR2 SNEGSKA, per germline (reference sequence). CDR3 DNA sequence: TGCAGTGCTAGGCGGGAAGGGTGGATCTTC. Its protein is CSARREGWIF.

The V gene is TRBV19, the J gene TRBJ2-1; D perhaps matches TRBD2 (5 bases). The CDR3 has 16 amino acids. Germline CDR1 is LNHDA and CDR2 is SQIVND (reference sequence). With 3 bases removed from V and 1 base from J, the gap between germline ends came to 13 bases. CDR3 amino acids: CASSMFGILSYNEQFF. The DNA for the CDR3 is TGTGCCAGTAGTATGTTCGGGATTCTATCCTACAATGAGCAGTTCTTC.

The chain combines TRBV7-2 with TRBJ2-7; the D gene is possibly TRBD2 (5 bases). This CDR3 is 15 amino acids long. With 3 bases removed from V and 0 bases from J, the gap between germline ends came to 12 bases. The germline CDR1 and CDR2 sequences are SGHTA and FQGNSA. The CDR3 here is CASSFDYASSYEQYF. CDR3 in DNA: TGTGCCAGCAGCTTTGACTACGCGAGCTCCTACGAGCAGTACTTC.

V usage is TRBV7-8 and J usage is TRBJ2-7; TRBD1 agrees at 8 bases. V shed 5 bases, J shed 0 bases, and the junction held 6 bases outside the gene matches. Germline values: CDR1 SGHVS, CDR2 FQNEAQ. The CDR3 totals 15 residues. In nucleotides, the CDR3 is TGTGCCAGCAGCCTGGGACAGGCAGACTCCTACGAGCAGTACTTC. Its translation is CASSLGQADSYEQYF.

The chain recombines TRBV9 with TRBJ2-3; D gene unclear. From germline, CDR1 is SGDLS and CDR2 YYNGEE. The V and J ends lost 0 bases and 2 bases respectively, with 10 bases between them. The CDR3 sequence is 15 residues long. CDR3 residues: CASSVEHLTTDTQYF. CDR3 in DNA: TGTGCCAGCAGCGTAGAACACCTCACCACAGATACGCAGTATTTT.

The chain recombines TRBV6-2 or TRBV6-3 with TRBJ2-1, with 10 bases matching TRBD2. The V and J ends lost 6 bases and 8 bases, in that order; junction bases with no gene match: 10. The germline gives CDR1 MNHEY, CDR2 SVGEGT. The CDR3 extends over 15 amino acids. The CDR3 spells CASSSSGGAFDEQFF. The CDR3 DNA follows: TGTGCCAGCAGCTCCAGCGGGGGGGCGTTTGATGAGCAGTTCTTC.

CDR3 bases: TGTGCCTGGGGAGGACGGGAAAAACTGTTTTTT. Translation: CAWGGREKLFF. The chain joins TRBV30 to TRBJ1-4, with unresolved D. This CDR3 has 11 amino acids. Germline V gene lookup returns CDR1 GTSNPN and CDR2 SVGIG (reference sequence). V shed 5 bases and J shed 8 bases, with 9 bases lying between them.

The chain carries TRBV9 and TRBJ2-5, with D unclear. This CDR3 region has 14 residues. In germline, CDR1 is SGDLS, CDR2 YYNGEE. Trimming removed 0 bases at V and 1 base at J, with 7 bases between. CDR3 nucleotides: TGTGCCAGCAGCGTAGGGTGGGGCCAAGAGACCCAGTACTTC. It codes for CASSVGWGQETQYF.

The V call is TRBV19, the J call TRBJ1-5, with TRBD1 matching over 8 bases. Per the germline V gene, CDR1 is LNHDA and CDR2 is SQIVND (reference sequence). The CDR3 is 15 amino acids. V lost 3 bases, J lost 6 bases, and 7 bases stayed unmatched. CDR3 in amino acids: CASSIARGRVQPQHF. CDR3 coding DNA: TGTGCCAGTAGTATCGCCAGGGGGCGCGTTCAGCCCCAGCATTTT. The whole variable domain, filled in from reference TRBV19 and TRBJ1-5, reads DGGITQSPKYLFRKEGQNVTLSCEQNLNHDAMYWYRQDPGQGLRLIYYSQIVNDFQKGDIAEGYSVSREKKESFPLTVTSAQKNPTAFYLCASSIARGRVQPQHFGDGTRLSIL.

V and J are TRBV6-2 or TRBV6-3 and TRBJ2-7, with 11 bases matching TRBD1. Trimming took 5 bases from V and 3 from J; bases not matched to a gene: 9. Germline-derived CDR1 and CDR2 are MNHEY and SVGEGT. The CDR3 contains 16 residues. CDR3: CASSASKGTGGYEQYF. For the CDR3, the DNA is TGTGCCAGCAGTGCATCCAAGGGGACAGGGGGCTACGAGCAGTACTTC.

This clone has just a few counts. The chain has TRBV11-2 and TRBJ1-1, with 9 bases aligning to TRBD1. CDR1 and CDR2 (germline): SGHAT, FQNNGV. V lost 5 bases and J lost 8; bases outside the gene matches: 6. CDR3 length: 13 residues. CDR3 region: CASSLAGTGEAFF. The DNA of the CDR3 is TGTGCCAGCAGCCTAGCTGGGACAGGGGAAGCTTTCTTT.

This clone was counted once. The chain has TRBV11-2 and TRBJ1-2; TRBD1 matches at 9 bases. The CDR3 is made up of 14 amino acids. The germline gives CDR1 SGHAT, CDR2 FQNNGV. V was clipped by 5 bases and J by 8 bases; unmatched bases: 9. The CDR3: CASSPGQGLHGYTF. CDR3 nucleotide sequence: TGTGCCAGCAGCCCGGGACAGGGTCTTCACGGCTACACCTTC.

The chain combines TRBV19 with TRBJ1-1; TRBD1 is a possible D gene (6 bases). This CDR3 region has 15 residues. Trimming took off 6 bases at V and 0 bases at J, with 14 bases between the two ends. The germline V gene has CDR1 LNHDA and CDR2 SQIVND (reference sequence). This CDR3 reads CASRNPGGMNTEAFF. CDR3 nucleotides: TGTGCCAGTAGGAATCCCGGGGGCATGAACACTGAAGCTTTCTTT.

This chain joins TRBV29-1 and TRBJ1-1, with a tentative D call TRBD1 (5 bases). The CDR3 has 11 residues. Germline V gives CDR1 SQVTM, CDR2 ANQGSEA. CDR3 in amino acids: CSGILNTEAFF. The CDR3 DNA sequence: TGCTCAGGGATACTAAACACTGAAGCTTTCTTT.

V usage is TRBV5-4 and J usage is TRBJ2-5; no clear D. CDR3 length: 14 residues. The V and J ends lost 0 bases and 3 bases respectively, with 9 bases between them. Germline CDR1 SGHNT, CDR2 YYREEE (reference sequence). The CDR3 bases are TGTGCCAGCAGCTTGGGTGGTGTAGAAGAGACCCAGTACTTC. It yields the protein CASSLGGVEETQYF.

This sequence joins TRBV9 and TRBJ1-6; 7 positions agree with TRBD1. Trimming took 4 bases from V and 5 from J; bases not matched to a gene: 6. The CDR3 length is 15 residues. Germline V gene sequence: CDR1 SGDLS, CDR2 YYNGEE. In DNA, the CDR3 is TGTGCCAGCAGCTCCGTCGGACAGGATAATTCACCCCTCCACTTT. Amino acids: CASSSVGQDNSPLHF. Supplemented by reference TRBV9 and TRBJ1-6, the full variable domain reads DSGVTQTPKHLITATGQRVTLRCSPRSGDLSVYWYQQSLDQGLQFLIQYYNGEERAKGNILERFSAQQFPDLHSELNLSSLELGDSALYFCASSSVGQDNSPLHFGNGTRLTVT.

V is TRBV7-3 and J is TRBJ2-3; D remains ambiguous. The CDR3 loop spans 16 amino acids. Trimming took off 5 bases at V and 0 bases at J, with 15 bases between the two ends. CDR1 and CDR2 (germline): SGHTA, FQGTGA. For the CDR3, the DNA is TGTGCCAGCAGCGCAATGGCACGTACTAGCACAGATACGCAGTATTTT. Protein sequence: CASSAMARTSTDTQYF.

The rearrangement links TRBV12-3 or TRBV12-4 to TRBJ1-1; D unresolved. The CDR3 has 13 residues. The V end was cut by 6 bases, the J end by 7 bases, with 15 bases between. The CDR3 region has the DNA TGTGCCAGCAGCACGGGAAACATAATTGAAGCTTTCTTT. The encoded protein is CASSTGNIIEAFF.

The chain has TRBV5-1 and TRBJ2-7, with unresolved D. The V and J ends lost 2 bases and 5 bases respectively, with 14 bases between them. The CDR3 extends over 14 amino acids. The germline CDR1 and CDR2 sequences are SGHRS and YFSETQ. CDR3 protein: CASSFGRGIDEQYF. The CDR3 DNA reads as TGCGCCAGCAGCTTTGGTCGAGGTATCGACGAGCAGTACTTC.

In DNA, the CDR3 is TGCGCCAGCAGCTTCCAAAGCCTGAACACTGAAGCTTTCTTT. It translates to CASSFQSLNTEAFF. The rearrangement joins TRBV5-1 to TRBJ1-1; D not resolved. CDR1 is SGHRS, CDR2 YFSETQ, per germline. CDR3 length equals 14 residues. Between the trimmed V and J ends, which lost 2 bases and 0 bases, there was a span of 8 bases.

This chain joins TRBV13 and TRBJ2-4, with 10 bases fitting TRBD2. This CDR3 contains 14 residues. With 3 bases clipped from V and 6 bases from J, the junction kept 2 bases outside the gene matches. Germline lookup yields CDR1 PRHDT and CDR2 FYEKMQ (reference sequence). The DNA of the CDR3 is TGTGCCAGCAGCTTCAAGCGGGGGGGAAACATTCAGTACTTC. It encodes CASSFKRGGNIQYF.

The CDR3 here is CASSLRGGYLYEQYF. In nucleotides, the CDR3 is TGTGCCAGCAGTTTAAGGGGGGGCTATCTTTACGAGCAGTACTTC. This rearrangement joins TRBV27 to TRBJ2-7, with D perhaps TRBD2 (7 bases). Germline V gene sequence: CDR1 MNHEY, CDR2 SMNVEV (reference sequence). Trimming cost V 2 bases and J 4 bases, with 15 bases left between them. The CDR3 totals 15 residues.

This chain connects TRBV28 to TRBJ2-7, with unresolved D. The CDR3 spans 13 residues. The ends were cut back, 2 bases at V and 6 bases at J, with 11 bases in the middle. Germline V CDR1 and CDR2: MDHEN, SYDVKM. CDR3 in DNA: TGTGCCAGCAGTTTACGTGTTCCTGGCGAGCAGTACTTC. Translated, it gives CASSLRVPGEQYF.

The V and J genes are TRBV27 and TRBJ2-5; possibly TRBD2 for D (6 bases). The CDR3 loop spans 14 amino acids. V dropped 2 bases and J dropped 4 bases, with 11 bases sitting between them. The germline CDR1 and CDR2 sequences are MNHEY and SMNVEV (reference sequence). The CDR3 sequence is CASSLLAGRETQYF. CDR3 DNA sequence: TGTGCCAGCAGTTTACTGGCGGGGAGAGAGACCCAGTACTTC.

This chain joins TRBV3-1 (or the pseudogene TRBV3-2) and TRBJ1-1, with D uncertain. V was trimmed by 2 bases and J by 2 bases, leaving 6 bases between them. The CDR3 contains 13 residues. Germline-derived CDR1 and CDR2 are LGHDT and YNNKEL (reference sequence). The CDR3 sequence: CASSQTGNTEAFF. CDR3 nucleotide sequence: TGTGCCAGCAGCCAAACGGGAAACACTGAAGCTTTCTTT.

The chain uses TRBV10-3 and TRBJ1-1; possibly TRBD1 for D (5 bases). Germline V lookup: CDR1 ENHRY, CDR2 SYGVKD. The CDR3 is 15 residues long. V lost 4 bases to trimming and J lost 1 base, with 13 bases between them. As DNA, the CDR3 is TGTGCCATCAGTGGAGAGGGGACTTCGAACACTGAAGCTTTCTTT. It is translated as CAISGEGTSNTEAFF.

The J gene is TRBJ1-3, the V gene TRBV14, with D unresolved. Trimming took off 7 bases at V and 9 bases at J, with 13 bases between the two ends. The CDR3 covers 12 residues. CDR1 is SGHDN and CDR2 is FVKESK in the germline V gene. CDR3 region: CASTAERSTIYF. The CDR3 DNA is TGTGCCAGCACGGCGGAACGGAGCACCATATATTTT.